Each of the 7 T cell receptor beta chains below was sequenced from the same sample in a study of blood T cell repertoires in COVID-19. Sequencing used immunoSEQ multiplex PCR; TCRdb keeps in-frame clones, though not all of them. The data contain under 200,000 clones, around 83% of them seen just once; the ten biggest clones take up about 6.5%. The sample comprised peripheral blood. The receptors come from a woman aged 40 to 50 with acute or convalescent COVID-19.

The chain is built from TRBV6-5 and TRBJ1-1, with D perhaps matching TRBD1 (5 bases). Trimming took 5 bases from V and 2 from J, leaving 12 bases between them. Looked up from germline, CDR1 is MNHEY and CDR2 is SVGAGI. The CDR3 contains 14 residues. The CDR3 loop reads CASSLVDRNTEAFF. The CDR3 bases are TGTGCCAGCAGTCTCGTAGACAGAAACACTGAAGCTTTCTTT.

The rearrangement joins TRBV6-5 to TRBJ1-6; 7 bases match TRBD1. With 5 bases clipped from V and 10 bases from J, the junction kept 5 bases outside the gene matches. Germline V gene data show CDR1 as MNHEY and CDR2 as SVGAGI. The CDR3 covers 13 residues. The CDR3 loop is CASSLTGVSPLHF. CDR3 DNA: TGTGCCAGCAGTCTCACAGGGGTATCACCCCTCCACTTT.

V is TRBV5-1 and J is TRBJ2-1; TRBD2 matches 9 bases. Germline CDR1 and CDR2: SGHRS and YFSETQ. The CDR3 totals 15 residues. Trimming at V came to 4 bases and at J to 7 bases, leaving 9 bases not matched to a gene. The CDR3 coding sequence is TGCGCCAGCAGCCTAGGGGGACTAGCATCAAATGAGCAGTTCTTC. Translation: CASSLGGLASNEQFF.

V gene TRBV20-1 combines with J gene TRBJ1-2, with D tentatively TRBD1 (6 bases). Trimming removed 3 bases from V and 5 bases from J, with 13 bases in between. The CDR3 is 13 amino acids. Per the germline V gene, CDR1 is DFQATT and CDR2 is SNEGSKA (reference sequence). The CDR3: CSASDRNQYGYTF. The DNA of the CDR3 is TGCAGTGCTAGTGACAGGAATCAGTATGGCTACACCTTC.

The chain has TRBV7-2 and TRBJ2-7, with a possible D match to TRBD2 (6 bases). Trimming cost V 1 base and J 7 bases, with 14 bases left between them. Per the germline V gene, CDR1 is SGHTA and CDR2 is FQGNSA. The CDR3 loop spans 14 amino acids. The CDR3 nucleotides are TGTGCCAGCAGCTTAGGTGGAGGGCTGGGGGAGCAGTACTTC. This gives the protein CASSLGGGLGEQYF.

The CDR3 reads CASSHRGSGGANEQFF. The CDR3 bases are TGTGCCAGCAGCCATAGGGGTAGCGGGGGGGCCAATGAGCAGTTCTTC. The chain has TRBV3-1 (or the pseudogene TRBV3-2) and TRBJ2-1, with 11 nucleotides matching TRBD2. CDR1 and CDR2 (germline): LGHDT, YNNKEL (reference sequence). The CDR3 sequence is 16 residues long. V lost 3 bases, J lost 6 bases, and 7 bases stayed unmatched.

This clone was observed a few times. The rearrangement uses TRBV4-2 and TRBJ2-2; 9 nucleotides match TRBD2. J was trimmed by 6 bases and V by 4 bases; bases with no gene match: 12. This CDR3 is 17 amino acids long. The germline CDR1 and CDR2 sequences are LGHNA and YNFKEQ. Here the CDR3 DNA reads TGTGCCAGCAGCCGCGGGCTAGCGGGACGAGGGGCCGGGGAGCTGTTTTTT. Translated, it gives CASSRGLAGRGAGELFF.